This T cell receptor (beta chain) was captured by sequencing in a study of technical replicates of blood from a few donors. This clone was recorded only once. The CDR3 covers 16 residues. Germline V gene sequence: CDR1 SGHRS, CDR2 YFSETQ. V lost 0 bases and J 3 bases, leaving 13 bases between the germline ends. Method: immunoSEQ multiplex PCR; TCRdb's copy keeps in-frame clones and lacks some. The profile shows 50,000 to 80,000 clones, around 89% of them singletons. The sample comprised PBMCs. This receptor was identified in a human donor in good health. Some clones in this sample may be carry-over from other donors' samples. This chain joins TRBV5-1 and TRBJ2-1, with D perhaps matching TRBD2 (7 bases). The CDR3 coding sequence is TGCGCCAGCAGCTTGGTTGCGGGGGCTGGCTACAATGAGCAGTTCTTC. This sequence encodes CASSLVAGAGYNEQFF.